Listed below are T cell receptor beta chains from one sample, sequenced in a study of blood T cell repertoires in COVID-19. Produced via immunoSEQ multiplex PCR; TCRdb's table is partial and in-frame only. The profile shows fewer than 450,000 clones, less than 95% of them singletons. Sequenced material: PBMCs or T cells enriched from blood (not recorded which). These receptors all come from a man aged 18 to 29 who had recovered from COVID-19. Each CDR3 is given with its conserved first and last residue. The order of the fields is V gene, D gene, J gene, clone size, CDR3 protein, CDR3 DNA. D genes are given only for firm matches. Size is omitted from some rows. Given values are once, few, many or a class for expanded clones.

v_call: TRBV7-9; d_call: NA; j_call: TRBJ1-3; clone_size: NA; cdr3_aa: CASSPKLAGNTIYF; cdr3_nt: TGTGCCAGCAGCCCCAAGCTCGCTGGAAACACCATATATTTT
v_call: TRBV12-3/TRBV12-4; d_call: NA; j_call: TRBJ1-6; clone_size: NA; cdr3_aa: CASSFYGDSPLHF; cdr3_nt: TGTGCCAGCAGTTTTTACGGGGATTCACCCCTCCACTTT
v_call: TRBV29-1; d_call: NA; j_call: TRBJ1-1; clone_size: once; cdr3_aa: CSGRGSGNTEAFF; cdr3_nt: TGCAGCGGTCGAGGGAGCGGGAACACTGAAGCTTTCTTT
v_call: TRBV2; d_call: NA; j_call: TRBJ1-1; clone_size: NA; cdr3_aa: CASSGHYANTEAFF; cdr3_nt: TGTGCCAGCAGTGGTCACTACGCGAACACTGAAGCTTTCTTT
v_call: TRBV6-4; d_call: TRBD1; j_call: TRBJ1-6; clone_size: NA; cdr3_aa: CASSDGTENSPLHF; cdr3_nt: TGTGCCAGCAGTGACGGGACAGAAAATTCACCCCTCCACTTT
v_call: TRBV6-5; d_call: TRBD2; j_call: TRBJ2-2; clone_size: NA; cdr3_aa: CASSPETSFSGELFF; cdr3_nt: TGTGCCAGCAGTCCGGAGACTAGCTTTTCCGGGGAGCTGTTTTTT
v_call: TRBV3-1/TRBV3-2; d_call: NA; j_call: TRBJ1-3; clone_size: NA; cdr3_aa: CASSSGTISGNTIYF; cdr3_nt: TGTGCCAGCAGCAGCGGGACAATCTCTGGAAACACCATATATTTT
v_call: TRBV29-1; d_call: NA; j_call: TRBJ1-1; clone_size: NA; cdr3_aa: CSVTVFTEAFF; cdr3_nt: TGCAGCGTAACAGTATTCACTGAAGCTTTCTTT
v_call: TRBV28; d_call: NA; j_call: TRBJ2-7; clone_size: few; cdr3_aa: CASNLPSDEQYF; cdr3_nt: TGTGCCAGCAACCTTCCTAGCGACGAGCAGTACTTC
v_call: TRBV18; d_call: TRBD1; j_call: TRBJ1-1; clone_size: NA; cdr3_aa: CASSPRGTVNTEAFF; cdr3_nt: TGTGCCAGCTCACCACGGGGGACAGTGAACACTGAAGCTTTCTTT
v_call: TRBV9; d_call: NA; j_call: TRBJ2-2; clone_size: NA; cdr3_aa: CASSPPGSITGELFF; cdr3_nt: TGTGCCAGCAGCCCACCGGGATCAATCACCGGGGAGCTGTTTTTT
v_call: TRBV30; d_call: TRBD2; j_call: TRBJ2-7; clone_size: NA; cdr3_aa: CACRRAGGWSYEQYF; cdr3_nt: TGTGCCTGCCGACGAGCGGGAGGATGGTCCTACGAGCAGTACTTC
v_call: TRBV29-1; d_call: NA; j_call: TRBJ1-2; clone_size: NA; cdr3_aa: CSMSSGTRPGYTF; cdr3_nt: TGCAGCATGAGCTCGGGGACTCGACCTGGCTACACCTTC
v_call: TRBV18; d_call: NA; j_call: TRBJ1-1; clone_size: NA; cdr3_aa: CASSPILLGLKAEAFF; cdr3_nt: TGTGCCAGCTCACCTATACTATTGGGACTGAAGGCTGAAGCTTTCTTT
v_call: TRBV9; d_call: NA; j_call: TRBJ1-4; clone_size: NA; cdr3_aa: CASSPASGRKLFF; cdr3_nt: TGTGCCAGCAGCCCGGCTTCCGGGAGGAAACTGTTTTTT
v_call: TRBV11-2; d_call: NA; j_call: TRBJ2-3; clone_size: once; cdr3_aa: CASSFGRERTDTQYF; cdr3_nt: TGTGCCAGCAGCTTCGGGCGGGAAAGGACAGATACGCAGTATTTT
v_call: TRBV7-9; d_call: TRBD1; j_call: TRBJ1-1; clone_size: NA; cdr3_aa: CASSLAPGGSSEAFF; cdr3_nt: TGTGCCAGCAGCTTAGCTCCAGGGGGTAGTTCTGAAGCTTTCTTT
v_call: TRBV7-9; d_call: NA; j_call: TRBJ1-1; clone_size: NA; cdr3_aa: CASSLVQGIAEAFF; cdr3_nt: TGTGCCAGCAGCTTAGTTCAGGGGATCGCTGAAGCTTTCTTT
v_call: TRBV2; d_call: NA; j_call: TRBJ1-1; clone_size: NA; cdr3_aa: CATRLRPPGPNTEAFF; cdr3_nt: TGTGCCACACGTCTAAGACCACCGGGTCCGAACACTGAAGCTTTCTTT
v_call: TRBV2; d_call: TRBD2; j_call: TRBJ2-5; clone_size: NA; cdr3_aa: CASKRLAGGMGETQYF; cdr3_nt: TGTGCCAGCAAGAGACTAGCGGGAGGGATGGGGGAGACCCAGTACTTC
v_call: TRBV27; d_call: NA; j_call: TRBJ1-6; clone_size: NA; cdr3_aa: CASSSQGGVRSPLHF; cdr3_nt: TGTGCCAGCAGTTCCCAGGGCGGTGTACGGTCACCCCTCCACTTT
v_call: TRBV6-5; d_call: TRBD2; j_call: TRBJ2-1; clone_size: NA; cdr3_aa: CASRLAGSSYNEQFF; cdr3_nt: TGTGCCAGCAGGCTAGCGGGGAGCTCCTACAATGAGCAGTTCTTC
v_call: TRBV9; d_call: NA; j_call: TRBJ1-1; clone_size: NA; cdr3_aa: CASSVNPGGGTEAFF; cdr3_nt: TGTGCCAGCAGCGTAAATCCAGGAGGAGGGACTGAAGCTTTCTTT
v_call: TRBV2; d_call: NA; j_call: TRBJ2-7; clone_size: NA; cdr3_aa: CASSGNRDRVGEQYF; cdr3_nt: TGTGCCAGCAGTGGTAACAGGGATAGGGTGGGCGAGCAGTACTTC
v_call: TRBV4-1; d_call: TRBD1; j_call: TRBJ2-1; clone_size: NA; cdr3_aa: CASSQVDRGEYNEQFF; cdr3_nt: TGCGCCAGCAGCCAAGTTGACAGGGGGGAGTACAATGAGCAGTTCTTC
v_call: TRBV12-3/TRBV12-4; d_call: NA; j_call: TRBJ1-1; clone_size: NA; cdr3_aa: CASSFLAPAFF; cdr3_nt: TGTGCCAGCAGTTTTTTAGCTCCCGCTTTCTTT
v_call: TRBV12-3/TRBV12-4; d_call: NA; j_call: TRBJ1-2; clone_size: NA; cdr3_aa: CASSFERARGYTF; cdr3_nt: TGTGCCAGCAGTTTCGAGAGGGCCAGGGGCTACACCTTC
v_call: TRBV3-1/TRBV3-2; d_call: NA; j_call: TRBJ1-1; clone_size: NA; cdr3_aa: CASSQDKRAFF; cdr3_nt: TGTGCCAGCAGCCAAGATAAGCGGGCTTTCTTT
v_call: TRBV7-9; d_call: NA; j_call: TRBJ1-2; clone_size: NA; cdr3_aa: CASSYVNYGYTF; cdr3_nt: TGTGCCAGCAGCTATGTAAACTATGGCTACACCTTC
v_call: TRBV19; d_call: NA; j_call: TRBJ1-2; clone_size: NA; cdr3_aa: CASSETGPGRGYTF; cdr3_nt: TGTGCCAGTAGTGAAACAGGGCCGGGCCGGGGCTACACCTTC
v_call: TRBV29-1; d_call: TRBD2; j_call: TRBJ2-1; clone_size: NA; cdr3_aa: CSVLWEGLYNEQFF; cdr3_nt: TGCAGCGTCCTCTGGGAGGGACTCTACAATGAGCAGTTCTTC
v_call: TRBV28; d_call: NA; j_call: TRBJ1-3; clone_size: NA; cdr3_aa: CASSLASHPRGKAGNTIYF; cdr3_nt: TGTGCCAGCAGTCTAGCGAGTCATCCACGGGGTAAGGCTGGAAACACCATATATTTT
v_call: TRBV27; d_call: TRBD1; j_call: TRBJ1-2; clone_size: NA; cdr3_aa: CASSFSGGYGYTF; cdr3_nt: TGTGCCAGCAGTTTTTCAGGGGGATACGGCTACACCTTC
v_call: TRBV19; d_call: NA; j_call: TRBJ1-6; clone_size: NA; cdr3_aa: CASSTKGSYNSPLHF; cdr3_nt: TGTGCCAGTAGTACCAAGGGGTCCTATAATTCACCCCTCCACTTT
v_call: TRBV28; d_call: NA; j_call: TRBJ2-7; clone_size: few; cdr3_aa: CASSISPGLGTSSYEQYF; cdr3_nt: TGTGCCAGCAGTATTTCTCCGGGACTCGGAACGAGCTCCTACGAGCAGTACTTC
v_call: TRBV7-3; d_call: TRBD1; j_call: TRBJ2-7; clone_size: once; cdr3_aa: CASSLRDRDEQYF; cdr3_nt: TGTGCCAGCAGCTTAAGGGACAGGGATGAGCAGTACTTC